Presented here are 5 T cell receptor beta chains from one specimen sequenced in a study of control samples from healthy donors and cancer patients. The data were produced by immunoSEQ multiplex PCR, yet TCRdb's version contains in-frame clones alone and is incomplete. In the table there are over 150,000 clones, approximately 96% of which are singletons. Sequencing input: blood. Source of these receptors: a woman aged 30 to 39 in good health.

V usage is TRBV19 and J usage is TRBJ1-5; D is uncertain. The CDR3 covers 14 residues. V lost 6 bases, J lost 7 bases, and 16 bases lay in between. Per the germline V gene, CDR1 is LNHDA and CDR2 is SQIVND (reference sequence). The DNA of the CDR3 is TGTGCCAGTAGGACACGCGAACAAAGGCAGCCCCAGCATTTT. This encodes CASRTREQRQPQHF.

CDR3 residues: CASSLRGRLAEAFF. Here the CDR3 DNA reads TGTGCCAGCAGTCTTAGGGGGCGTCTTGCTGAAGCTTTCTTT. The chain joins TRBV3-1 (or the pseudogene TRBV3-2) to TRBJ1-1; the match to TRBD1 covers 7 bases. V dropped 6 bases and J dropped 6; count of bases not matched to a gene: 10. The CDR3 totals 14 residues. Germline CDR1 and CDR2: LGHDT and YNNKEL (reference sequence).

The rearrangement joins TRBV10-3 to TRBJ2-5, with D hard to call. The germline V and J ends were trimmed by 4 bases and 1 base, with 7 bases remaining between them. Germline V gene lookup returns CDR1 ENHRY and CDR2 SYGVKD. The CDR3 extends over 13 amino acids. The CDR3 DNA follows: TGTGCCATCAGTGGGGCAGGCCAAGAGACCCAGTACTTC. Translation: CAISGAGQETQYF.

V and J are TRBV5-1 and TRBJ1-4, with TRBD1 matching over 7 bases. The germline V gene has CDR1 SGHRS and CDR2 YFSETQ. CDR3 size: 14 residues. The V segment lost 0 bases and the J segment 6 bases; nucleotides outside the gene matches: 2. CDR3 DNA sequence: TGCGCCAGCAGCTTGGGACAGGGAGATGAAAAACTGTTTTTT. Translation: CASSLGQGDEKLFF.

CDR3 sequence (DNA): TGTGCCAGCAGCCCACAGGGAGGCGAGCAGTACTTC. Translated, it gives CASSPQGGEQYF. The chain carries TRBV13 and TRBJ2-7; D may correspond to TRBD1 or TRBD2 (6 bases each). Germline V lookup: CDR1 PRHDT, CDR2 FYEKMQ (reference sequence). V was cut by 5 bases and J by 6 bases, with 11 bases left in between. The CDR3 spans 12 residues. Supplemented by reference TRBV13 and TRBJ2-7, the full variable domain reads AAGVIQSPRHLIKEKRETATLKCYPIPRHDTVYWYQQGPGQDPQFLISFYEKMQSDKGSIPDRFSAQQFSDYHSELNMSSLELGDSALYFCASSPQGGEQYFGPGTRLTVT.